Below are 8 T cell receptor beta chains sequenced from a single sample in a study of T cells in women clearing cervical HPV infection. Clones were read by immunoSEQ multiplex PCR, and TCRdb kept only the in-frame ones, dropping some. The sample totals tens of thousands of clones. The source material was blood buffy coat. These receptors all come from a woman between 18 and 70 years old with a cervical HPV16 infection that either progressed to CIN3+ or cleared (not recorded which).

CDR3 region: CASIVAGGLTGELFF. Incomplete CDR3 DNA: TGTGCCAGCATTGTAGCGGGGGGGCTTACCGGGGAG. The chain couples TRBV28 to TRBJ2-2, with 11 bases aligning to TRBD2. The sequence runs out 3 residues before the end of the CDR3; the remainder is reconstructed from the germline J gene. After removal of 7 bases from V and 5 bases from J, the junction contained 6 bases not matched to a gene. This CDR3 comprises 15 residues. Per germline, CDR1 MDHEN and CDR2 SYDVKM.

To note about this clone: The read is 3 residues too short to cover the CDR3 end, so that end is filled in from the germline J gene. The chain links TRBV5-1 to TRBJ2-1; 8 nucleotides align to TRBD2. Germline V CDR1 and CDR2: SGHRS, YFSETQ. Trimming removed 3 bases from V and 6 bases from J; junction bases left unmatched: 14. This CDR3 comprises 17 residues. The CDR3 sequence is CASSWGPGLDTSNEQFF. Partial CDR3 DNA: TGCGCCAGCAGCTGGGGTCCGGGACTAGATACGTCCAATGAG.

On this clone itself: The read finishes 3 residues shy of the CDR3 end, and the germline J gene is used to complete it. The identical CDR3 is also encoded by other nucleotide sequences in the sample. The genes are TRBV2 and TRBJ1-3, with D perhaps TRBD1 (5 bases). The CDR3 covers 13 residues. V was shortened by 7 bases and J by 5 bases, with 12 bases between the two germline ends. Germline values: CDR1 SNHLY, CDR2 FYNNEI. CDR3 DNA (partial): TGTGCCAGCACCCGGGACTACAGAAACACC. Translation gives CASTRDYRNT. The full-length CDR3 reads as CASTRDYRNTIYF.

The CDR3: CASRLAGVYGYTF. The sequenced CDR3 bases are TGTGCCAGCAGATTAGCAGGGGTTTATGGC. V gene TRBV28 combines with J gene TRBJ1-2, with D possibly being TRBD1 (6 bases). The CDR3 goes on 3 residues after the read ends, and that part is filled in from the germline J gene. CDR3 size: 13 residues. Germline loops: CDR1 MDHEN, CDR2 SYDVKM. V dropped 6 bases and J dropped 5 bases, with 13 bases sitting between them.

A word on this clone: Read data end 3 residues before the CDR3 end; the end is taken from the germline J gene. This rearrangement joins TRBV6-2 or TRBV6-3 to TRBJ2-3; D is possibly TRBD2 (7 bases). CDR1 and CDR2 (germline): MNHEY, SVGEGT. V gave up 2 bases and J gave up 3 bases, with 12 bases separating them. This CDR3 contains 15 residues. The CDR3 sequence is CASSYGGGQTDTQYF. The sequenced part of the CDR3 DNA is TGTGCCAGCAGTTACGGGGGGGGGCAGACAGATACG.

Concerning this clone itself: The CDR3 extends 3 residues past the end of the read, so its final part is completed from the germline J gene. This chain connects TRBV28 to TRBJ1-2, with 9 bases lining up with TRBD1. V lost 5 bases, J lost 4 bases, and 11 bases stayed unmatched. The CDR3 runs 16 residues. The germline CDR1 and CDR2 sequences are MDHEN and SYDVKM. CDR3 amino acids: CASSRPGTGPGYGYTF. The CDR3 DNA, read in part, is TGTGCCAGCAGTCGCCCCGGGACAGGGCCAGGCTATGGC.

Of note for this clone: The CDR3 end falls 3 residues outside the read, so it is completed with the germline J gene. The chain joins TRBV14 to TRBJ1-3; 9 bases are a match to TRBD1. The CDR3 has 15 amino acids. CDR1 and CDR2 from the germline V gene are SGHDN and FVKESK. With V trimmed by 2 bases and J by 2 bases, 1 base remained unmatched. Incomplete CDR3 DNA: TGTGCCAGCAGCCAAACAGGGGGCCCTGGAAACACC. Translation gives CASSQTGGPGNT. The full CDR3 is CASSQTGGPGNTIYF.

A word on this clone: The read terminates 3 residues ahead of where the CDR3 ends, so the germline J gene completes it. The gene calls are TRBV6-2 or TRBV6-3 and TRBJ1-6, with D possibly being TRBD1 (6 bases). Germline V gives CDR1 MNHEY, CDR2 SVGEGT. Deletions cut 6 bases from V and 9 bases from J, with 15 bases between. This CDR3 is 14 amino acids long. The CDR3 loop is CASSLTGESSPLHF. The CDR3 bases that were read are TGTGCCAGCAGCTTGACAGGAGAAAGTTCACCC.